Presented here are 32 T cell receptor beta chains from one specimen sequenced in a study of T cell responses to AZD1222 COVID-19 vaccine. TCRdb keeps only in-frame clones here, not all; method: immunoSEQ multiplex PCR. This sample has 90,000 to 110,000 clones; roughly 89% occur once, and the top ten carry roughly 45%. Sequencing used peripheral blood, obtained 28 days after the second AZD1222 dose. The receptors were sampled from an adult who received the AZD1222 COVID-19 vaccine.

The rearrangement uses TRBV7-9 and TRBJ1-2, with 7 bases identical to TRBD1. The V and J ends lost 1 base and 8 bases, in that order; junction bases with no gene match: 7. The CDR3 contains 14 residues. Per the germline V gene, CDR1 is SEHNR and CDR2 is FQNEAQ (reference sequence). The CDR3 nucleotides read TGTGCCAGCAGCTTAGGGAGACAGGGCTACGGCTACACCTTC. Its protein is CASSLGRQGYGYTF.

This CDR3 reads CASTRAANSAGELFF. CDR3 coding DNA: TGTGCCAGCACCCGGGCGGCGAACAGCGCCGGGGAGCTGTTTTTT. The gene calls are TRBV9 and TRBJ2-2, with D hard to call. Trimming stripped 6 bases from V and 6 bases from J, with 18 bases between. The CDR3 runs to 15 residues. CDR1 and CDR2 (germline): SGDLS, YYNGEE.

The chain combines TRBV5-4 with TRBJ1-2; 8 positions match TRBD1. This CDR3 spans 13 amino acids. V shed 4 bases, J shed 5 bases, and the junction held 4 bases outside the gene matches. Germline assignment: CDR1 SGHNT and CDR2 YYREEE (reference sequence). The CDR3 here is CASSPRTGYGYTF. CDR3 nucleotide sequence: TGTGCCAGCAGCCCCCGGACAGGGTATGGCTACACCTTC. The complete variable domain, with remaining parts taken from reference TRBV5-4 and TRBJ1-2, reads ETGVTQSPTHLIKTRGQQVTLRCSSQSGHNTVSWYQQALGQGPQFIFQYYREEENGRGNFPPRFSGLQFPNYSSELNVNALELDDSALYLCASSPRTGYGYTFGSGTRLTVV.

The chain carries TRBV7-2 and TRBJ2-3; 7 bases line up with TRBD1. CDR3 length: 15 amino acids. CDR1 SGHTA and CDR2 FQGNSA come from the germline V gene. The trim removed 2 bases at V and 4 bases at J, leaving 6 bases unmatched. The CDR3 DNA sequence: TGTGCCAGCAGCTTACACAGGGGAATTGCAGATACGCAGTATTTT. Translating it yields CASSLHRGIADTQYF.

The J gene is TRBJ1-5, the V gene TRBV19, with D hard to call. CDR3 size: 17 residues. Trimming removed 3 bases at V and 4 bases at J, with 19 bases between. Per germline, CDR1 LNHDA and CDR2 SQIVND (reference sequence). CDR3 bases: TGTGCCAGTAGTATTGGAAATGCCCGGTCCGCAAATCAGCCCCAGCATTTT. Amino acids: CASSIGNARSANQPQHF. Together with reference TRBV19 and TRBJ1-5, the CDR3 gives the full variable domain: DGGITQSPKYLFRKEGQNVTLSCEQNLNHDAMYWYRQDPGQGLRLIYYSQIVNDFQKGDIAEGYSVSREKKESFPLTVTSAQKNPTAFYLCASSIGNARSANQPQHFGDGTRLSIL.

This rearrangement joins TRBV30 to TRBJ1-2; D unresolved. Trimming removed 4 bases at V and 8 bases at J, with 17 bases between. This CDR3 comprises 13 residues. Germline lookup yields CDR1 GTSNPN and CDR2 SVGIG (reference sequence). The CDR3 region is CAWTSRAPQGYTF. CDR3 in DNA: TGTGCCTGGACCTCCCGGGCTCCTCAAGGCTACACCTTC.

This sequence joins TRBV4-3 and TRBJ2-1; 8 positions agree with TRBD2. Germline trimming cut 2 bases from V and 9 bases from J; bases unmatched to any gene: 9. This CDR3 is built from 15 residues. Germline CDR1 LGHNA, CDR2 YSLEER. CDR3 in amino acids: CASSQPGGPLGEQFF. In DNA, the CDR3 is TGCGCCAGCAGCCAACCGGGAGGGCCATTGGGTGAGCAGTTCTTC.

The chain employs TRBV14 and TRBJ2-2, with D unclear. This CDR3 spans 15 amino acids. V was clipped by 2 bases and J by 5 bases, with 12 bases between them. CDR1 is SGHDN, CDR2 FVKESK, per germline. CDR3 residues: CASSQYSVGTGELFF. The CDR3 DNA reads TGTGCCAGCAGCCAATACTCCGTTGGGACCGGGGAGCTGTTTTTT.

The gene calls are TRBV9 and TRBJ1-3; D ambiguous. V lost 0 bases to trimming and J lost 0 bases, with 10 bases between them. This CDR3 is 16 amino acids long. Looked up from germline, CDR1 is SGDLS and CDR2 is YYNGEE. The CDR3 region is CASSVAGLISGNTIYF. The CDR3 DNA reads as TGTGCCAGCAGCGTAGCTGGGCTTATCTCTGGAAACACCATATATTTT. The entire variable domain, with the rest obtained from reference TRBV9 and TRBJ1-3, is as follows: DSGVTQTPKHLITATGQRVTLRCSPRSGDLSVYWYQQSLDQGLQFLIQYYNGEERAKGNILERFSAQQFPDLHSELNLSSLELGDSALYFCASSVAGLISGNTIYFGEGSWLTVV.

In this sample, this clone turned up a few times. The rearrangement joins TRBV9 to TRBJ2-7; TRBD2 is a possible D gene (6 bases). Germline loops: CDR1 SGDLS, CDR2 YYNGEE. The CDR3 is made up of 14 amino acids. The V and J ends lost 2 bases and 6 bases respectively, with 15 bases between them. CDR3 nucleotide sequence: TGTGCCAGCAGCGTTGAACGGGACTCCGCCGAGCAGTACTTC. The encoded protein is CASSVERDSAEQYF.

The chain couples TRBV6-2 or TRBV6-3 to TRBJ2-7, with TRBD2 as a possible D gene (5 bases). Germline V lookup: CDR1 MNHEY, CDR2 SVGEGT. Trimming took 5 bases from V and 2 from J, leaving 10 bases between them. The CDR3 extends over 13 amino acids. CDR3 coding DNA: TGTGCCAGCAGTCGGCTGGAGGCCTACGAGCAGTACTTC. It specifies CASSRLEAYEQYF.

This chain connects TRBV3-1 (or the pseudogene TRBV3-2) to TRBJ2-1; 7 nucleotides align to TRBD2. CDR3 length equals 14 residues. Germline V lookup: CDR1 LGHDT, CDR2 YNNKEL (reference sequence). With V trimmed by 7 bases and J by 2 bases, 5 bases remained unmatched. As DNA, the CDR3 is TGTGCCAGCAACAACGGGGGGACCTACAATGAGCAGTTCTTC. This encodes CASNNGGTYNEQFF.

This clone came up a few times. The chain recombines TRBV5-1 with TRBJ2-7; 7 bases are shared with TRBD1. V dropped 0 bases and J dropped 3; count of bases not matched to a gene: 3. Germline V gives CDR1 SGHRS, CDR2 YFSETQ. The CDR3 has 14 amino acids. CDR3 DNA: TGCGCCAGCAGCTTGGAGGGACAGCTCTACGAGCAGTACTTC. Translated: CASSLEGQLYEQYF. Complete variable domain (other parts from reference TRBV5-1 and TRBJ2-7): KAGVTQTPRYLIKTRGQQVTLSCSPISGHRSVSWYQQTPGQGLQFLFEYFSETQRNKGNFPGRFSGRQFSNSRSEMNVSTLELGDSALYLCASSLEGQLYEQYFGPGTRLTVT.

The rearrangement links TRBV9 to TRBJ2-1, with D unresolved. V was pared by 3 bases and J by 6 bases, with 4 bases between. The length of the CDR3 is 11 residues. Germline V gene lookup returns CDR1 SGDLS and CDR2 YYNGEE. CDR3 bases: TGTGCCAGCAGCGGTAGCAATGAGCAGTTCTTC. This gives the protein CASSGSNEQFF. The entire variable domain, with the rest obtained from reference TRBV9 and TRBJ2-1, is as follows: DSGVTQTPKHLITATGQRVTLRCSPRSGDLSVYWYQQSLDQGLQFLIQYYNGEERAKGNILERFSAQQFPDLHSELNLSSLELGDSALYFCASSGSNEQFFGPGTRLTVL.

The V call is TRBV7-9, the J call TRBJ2-1, with D unclear. Trimming left V 1 base short and J 4 bases short, with 11 bases between. The CDR3 has 15 amino acids. The germline V gene encodes CDR1 SEHNR and CDR2 FQNEAQ (reference sequence). In DNA form, the CDR3 reads TGTGCCAGCAGCTTAGGGCTAGTAGATTACAATGAGCAGTTCTTC. Protein sequence: CASSLGLVDYNEQFF.

The chain employs TRBV27 and TRBJ1-5, with D perhaps TRBD1 (5 bases). Between the trimmed V and J ends, which lost 5 bases and 2 bases, there was a span of 16 bases. The CDR3 is made up of 16 amino acids. Germline CDR1 MNHEY, CDR2 SMNVEV (reference sequence). The CDR3: CASSRNGGFGNQPQHF. CDR3 in DNA: TGTGCCAGCAGTCGAAACGGGGGATTTGGCAATCAGCCCCAGCATTTT.

The CDR3 sequence is CASSPHGRGNTEAFF. CDR3 nucleotide sequence: TGTGCCAGCAGCCCCCACGGACGGGGGAACACTGAAGCTTTCTTT. The gene calls are TRBV14 and TRBJ1-1; D gene unclear. Germline CDR1 is SGHDN and CDR2 is FVKESK. The CDR3 has 15 amino acids. Trimming took 4 bases from V and 1 from J, leaving 13 bases between them. The full variable domain, its missing parts supplied by reference TRBV14 and TRBJ1-1, is EAGVTQFPSHSVIEKGQTVTLRCDPISGHDNLYWYRRVMGKEIKFLLHFVKESKQDESGMPNNRFLAERTGGTYSTLKVQPAELEDSGVYFCASSPHGRGNTEAFFGQGTRLTVV.

The chain combines TRBV6-5 with TRBJ2-1; weak D call: TRBD1 (5 bases). The CDR3 contains 13 residues. Germline V gene data show CDR1 as MNHEY and CDR2 as SVGAGI. Trimming removed 2 bases at V and 3 bases at J, with 5 bases between. CDR3 loop: CASSYDSYNEQFF. CDR3 coding DNA: TGTGCCAGCAGTTACGACAGCTACAATGAGCAGTTCTTC.

This clone was seen just once. The chain recombines TRBV6-1 with TRBJ2-3, with 10 bases matching TRBD2. The V gene's germline CDR1 is MNHNS and CDR2 SASEGT. With V trimmed by 6 bases and J by 3 bases, 15 bases remained unmatched. CDR3 length equals 18 residues. The CDR3, as DNA: TGTGCCAGCAGGGAACCCTGGGGGCTAGCGGGAGCGACAGATACGCAGTATTTT. Protein sequence: CASREPWGLAGATDTQYF.

This sequence joins TRBV7-9 and TRBJ1-4; TRBD1 might be the D (5 bases). Germline V lookup: CDR1 SEHNR, CDR2 FQNEAQ (reference sequence). V was trimmed by 5 bases and J by 6 bases, leaving 16 bases between them. The CDR3 spans 15 residues. The CDR3 reads CASSQGEAGYEKLFF. The CDR3, as DNA: TGTGCCAGCAGCCAGGGAGAGGCCGGATATGAAAAACTGTTTTTT. Complete variable domain (other parts from reference TRBV7-9 and TRBJ1-4): DTGVSQNPRHKITKRGQNVTFRCDPISEHNRLYWYRQTLGQGPEFLTYFQNEAQLEKSRLLSDRFSAERPKGSFSTLEIQRTEQGDSAMYLCASSQGEAGYEKLFFGSGTQLSVL.

CDR3 region: CASSRTNYEQYF. The CDR3 bases are TGTGCCAGCAGCCGGACCAACTACGAGCAGTACTTC. This chain uses TRBV7-9 with TRBJ2-7, with D unclear. V was clipped by 5 bases and J by 3 bases, with 8 bases between them. This CDR3 comprises 12 residues. Germline V gene lookup returns CDR1 SEHNR and CDR2 FQNEAQ (reference sequence).

This clone occurred once. The rearrangement links TRBV2 to TRBJ1-1; a weak D match, TRBD1 (5 bases). CDR1 and CDR2 from the germline V gene are SNHLY and FYNNEI. V lost 5 bases to trimming and J lost 4 bases, with 11 bases between them. This CDR3 has 13 amino acids. The DNA for the CDR3 is TGTGCCAGCAGTTATGGGACGGGCACTGAAGCTTTCTTT. Amino acid sequence: CASSYGTGTEAFF. Full variable domain (outside the CDR3, taken from reference TRBV2 and TRBJ1-1): EPEVTQTPSHQVTQMGQEVILRCVPISNHLYFYWYRQILGQKVEFLVSFYNNEISEKSEIFDDQFSVERPDGSNFTLKIRSTKLEDSAMYFCASSYGTGTEAFFGQGTRLTVV.

This clone was recorded once. The chain carries TRBV6-4 and TRBJ2-3, with D maybe TRBD2 (5 bases). Trimming pared 6 bases from V and 2 bases from J, leaving 12 bases between. Germline V gene data show CDR1 as MRHNA and CDR2 as SNTAGT. CDR3 length: 14 amino acids. The CDR3 reads CASREGAATDTQYF. DNA of the CDR3: TGTGCCAGCAGGGAAGGAGCGGCCACAGATACGCAGTATTTT.

This sequence joins TRBV2 and TRBJ2-7; D is uncertain. Trimming cost V 5 bases and J 6 bases, with 17 bases left between them. The CDR3 length is 14 residues. CDR1 is SNHLY and CDR2 is FYNNEI in the germline V gene. The CDR3 reads CASSWRQFPPEQYF. The CDR3 DNA sequence: TGTGCCAGCAGTTGGCGTCAGTTCCCCCCCGAGCAGTACTTC.

The chain is built from TRBV5-5 and TRBJ1-2, with TRBD1 as a possible D gene (5 bases). Deletions cut 5 bases from V and 4 bases from J, with 15 bases between. CDR1 and CDR2 (germline): SGHKS, YYEKEE (reference sequence). The CDR3 runs to 14 residues. This CDR3 reads CASSSTGASYGYTF. DNA for the CDR3: TGTGCCAGCAGTTCTACAGGAGCTTCCTATGGCTACACCTTC.

The genes are TRBV7-2 and TRBJ2-3, with D possibly matching TRBD2 (5 bases). With 5 bases removed from V and 6 bases from J, the gap between germline ends came to 12 bases. The CDR3 is made up of 13 amino acids. CDR1 is SGHTA and CDR2 is FQGNSA in the germline V gene. CDR3 sequence reads: CASSLIQRDTQYF. The CDR3 region has the DNA TGTGCCAGCAGCCTCATACAGCGGGATACGCAGTATTTT.

J is TRBJ2-7 and V is TRBV18; D might be TRBD1 (5 bases). This CDR3 contains 15 residues. The germline V and J ends were trimmed by 4 bases and 4 bases, with 17 bases remaining between them. Looked up from germline, CDR1 is KGHSH and CDR2 is LQKENI. The CDR3 region is CASSLSGILVYEQYF. In nucleotides, the CDR3 is TGTGCCAGCTCACTCTCAGGGATCCTAGTGTACGAGCAGTACTTC.

The rearrangement joins TRBV6-2 or TRBV6-3 to TRBJ1-2; D remains ambiguous. Germline assignment: CDR1 MNHEY and CDR2 SVGEGT. The CDR3 totals 12 residues. Deletions cut 5 bases from V and 4 bases from J, with 8 bases between. The CDR3 sequence is CASSEKLYGYTF. Here the CDR3 DNA reads TGTGCCAGCAGTGAGAAGCTCTATGGCTACACCTTC.

This chain uses TRBV5-4 with TRBJ2-7, with a weak D call TRBD2 (5 bases). This CDR3 has 16 residues. Deletions cut 4 bases from V and 7 bases from J, with 24 bases between. Germline V lookup: CDR1 SGHNT, CDR2 YYREEE (reference sequence). The CDR3 here is CASSGGLYDVEGEQYF. The CDR3 DNA is TGTGCCAGCAGCGGCGGGTTGTACGACGTAGAAGGGGAGCAGTACTTC.

The chain recombines TRBV10-3 with TRBJ2-3, with D maybe TRBD2 (5 bases). Trimming shortened V by 10 bases and J by 3 bases, and 11 bases separated the two germline ends. CDR1 is ENHRY and CDR2 is SYGVKD in the germline V gene. The length of the CDR3 is 12 residues. The CDR3 coding sequence is TGTGCCACCAGCGGAGGAACAGATACGCAGTATTTT. This sequence encodes CATSGGTDTQYF.

The chain recombines TRBV29-1 with TRBJ1-2; no reliable D call. There are 12 residues in the CDR3. CDR1 is SQVTM and CDR2 is ANQGSEA in the germline V gene. V was clipped by 6 bases and J by 8 bases, with 16 bases between them. The CDR3 protein is CSVADGSWGYTF. The CDR3 DNA sequence: TGCAGCGTAGCGGACGGGAGTTGGGGCTACACCTTC.

The rearrangement links TRBV19 to TRBJ2-5; 9 bases are shared with TRBD1. Germline CDR1 and CDR2: LNHDA and SQIVND (reference sequence). The CDR3 sequence is 15 residues long. The V gene end was trimmed by 2 bases and the J gene end by 5 bases; junction bases not matched to a gene: 6. Here the CDR3 reads CASSIPGQGSETQYF. The CDR3 bases are TGTGCCAGTAGTATACCGGGACAGGGAAGCGAGACCCAGTACTTC. Drawing the rest from reference TRBV19 and TRBJ2-5, the complete variable domain is DGGITQSPKYLFRKEGQNVTLSCEQNLNHDAMYWYRQDPGQGLRLIYYSQIVNDFQKGDIAEGYSVSREKKESFPLTVTSAQKNPTAFYLCASSIPGQGSETQYFGPGTRLLVL.